The 7 T cell receptor beta chains below were found in one sample sequenced in a study of beta chain features in type 1 diabetes. Every isolated RNA sample was fully reverse transcribed, so sequencing captured expressed TCRB transcripts. The data were produced by immunoSEQ multiplex PCR, yet TCRdb's version contains in-frame clones alone and is incomplete. The table lists tens of thousands of clones, roughly 50% of them singletons. The material sequenced was stem cell memory CD4+ T cells from blood. These receptors all come from a woman under 40 in good health.

J is TRBJ1-5 and V is TRBV7-2; perhaps TRBD1 as D (5 bases). The CDR3 length is 18 residues. CDR1 and CDR2 from the germline V gene are SGHTA and FQGNSA. V was cut by 0 bases and J by 3 bases, with 18 bases left in between. The CDR3 DNA reads TGTGCCAGCAGCTTAGCTCATTTTAGGGGCTGTTACAATCAGCCCCAGCATTTT. As protein: CASSLAHFRGCYNQPQHF.

There are a few counts of this clone. The V call is TRBV28, the J call TRBJ2-2; maybe TRBD2 (5 bases). Germline V lookup: CDR1 MDHEN, CDR2 SYDVKM. CDR3 size: 16 residues. The V end was cut by 2 bases, the J end by 7 bases, with 17 bases between. The CDR3 DNA reads TGTGCCAGCAGTTTACCCGGACTGGTCCTAGGCGGGGAGCTGTTTTTT. This encodes CASSLPGLVLGGELFF.

This clone was recorded a few times. The J gene is TRBJ2-5, the V gene TRBV7-9; 9 nucleotides agree with TRBD1. The junction had 2 bases not matched to a gene; V was cut back by 5 bases and J by 1 base. CDR1 is SEHNR, CDR2 FQNEAQ, per germline (reference sequence). CDR3 length: 14 amino acids. DNA of the CDR3: TGTGCCAGCAGCATACAGGGGGCCCAAGAGACCCAGTACTTC. Its protein is CASSIQGAQETQYF. Based on the CDR3 plus reference TRBV7-9 and TRBJ2-5, the full variable domain is DTGVSQNPRHKITKRGQNVTFRCDPISEHNRLYWYRQTLGQGPEFLTYFQNEAQLEKSRLLSDRFSAERPKGSFSTLEIQRTEQGDSAMYLCASSIQGAQETQYFGPGTRLLVL.

The V gene is TRBV7-9, the J gene TRBJ2-1; maybe TRBD2 (6 bases). The germline CDR1 and CDR2 sequences are SEHNR and FQNEAQ (reference sequence). There are 15 residues in the CDR3. Trimming left V 1 base short and J 9 bases short, with 16 bases between. CDR3 coding DNA: TGTGCCAGCAGCTTAGGACTAGAGAGGAGGGTTGAGCAGTTCTTC. This codes for CASSLGLERRVEQFF.

This clone showed up just once. V gene TRBV7-3 combines with J gene TRBJ2-2; 7 bases are shared with TRBD1. The CDR3 consists of 15 residues. Per the germline V gene, CDR1 is SGHTA and CDR2 is FQGTGA. V lost 6 bases and J lost 3; bases outside the gene matches: 7. This chain's CDR3 is CASSPRQGDTGELFF. CDR3 bases: TGTGCCAGCAGTCCCCGGCAGGGGGACACCGGGGAGCTGTTTTTT. Together with reference TRBV7-3 and TRBJ2-2, the CDR3 gives the full variable domain: GAGVSQTPSNKVTEKGKYVELRCDPISGHTALYWYRQSLGQGPEFLIYFQGTGAADDSGLPNDRFFAVRPEGSVSTLKIQRTERGDSAVYLCASSPRQGDTGELFFGEGSRLTVL.

This clone was seen just once. The gene calls are TRBV2 and TRBJ2-5; TRBD2 might be the D (6 bases). Per germline, CDR1 SNHLY and CDR2 FYNNEI. Trimming shortened V by 4 bases and J by 2 bases, and 8 bases separated the two germline ends. The CDR3 has 13 amino acids. The CDR3 spells CASSASAQETQYF. The CDR3 DNA reads TGTGCCAGCAGTGCTAGCGCGCAAGAGACCCAGTACTTC.

This chain connects TRBV9 to TRBJ2-3, with a tentative D call TRBD1 (5 bases). CDR3 length: 13 amino acids. The germline gives CDR1 SGDLS, CDR2 YYNGEE. Trimming left V 10 bases short and J 1 base short, with 13 bases between. For the CDR3, the DNA is TGTGCCGGGGCCGCTTCCGGCACAGATACGCAGTATTTT. Its translation is CAGAASGTDTQYF.